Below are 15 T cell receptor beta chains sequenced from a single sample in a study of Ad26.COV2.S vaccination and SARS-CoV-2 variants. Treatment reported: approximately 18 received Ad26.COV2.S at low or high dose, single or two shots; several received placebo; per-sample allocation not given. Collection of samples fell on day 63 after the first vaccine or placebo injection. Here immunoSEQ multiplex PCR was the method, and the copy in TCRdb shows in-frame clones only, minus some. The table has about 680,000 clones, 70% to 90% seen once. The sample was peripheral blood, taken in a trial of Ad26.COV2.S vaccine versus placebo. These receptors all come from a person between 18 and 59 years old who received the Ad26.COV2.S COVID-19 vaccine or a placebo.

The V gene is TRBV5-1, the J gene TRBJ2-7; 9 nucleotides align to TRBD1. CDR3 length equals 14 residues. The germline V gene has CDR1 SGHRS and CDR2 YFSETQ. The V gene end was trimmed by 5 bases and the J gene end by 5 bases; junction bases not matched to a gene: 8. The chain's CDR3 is CASRPGTGKDEQYF. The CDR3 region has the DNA TGCGCCAGCAGACCCGGGACAGGGAAGGACGAGCAGTACTTC.

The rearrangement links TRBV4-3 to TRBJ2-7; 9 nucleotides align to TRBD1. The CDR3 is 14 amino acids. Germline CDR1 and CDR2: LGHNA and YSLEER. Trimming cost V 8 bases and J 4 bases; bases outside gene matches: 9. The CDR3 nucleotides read TGCGCCAGCGCCTCCGGGACAGGGATTTACGAGCAGTACTTC. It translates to CASASGTGIYEQYF.

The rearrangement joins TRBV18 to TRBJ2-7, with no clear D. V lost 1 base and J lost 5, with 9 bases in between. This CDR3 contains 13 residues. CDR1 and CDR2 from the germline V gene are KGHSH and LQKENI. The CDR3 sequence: CASSPLGINEQYF. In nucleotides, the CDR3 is TGTGCCAGCTCACCACTAGGGATCAACGAGCAGTACTTC.

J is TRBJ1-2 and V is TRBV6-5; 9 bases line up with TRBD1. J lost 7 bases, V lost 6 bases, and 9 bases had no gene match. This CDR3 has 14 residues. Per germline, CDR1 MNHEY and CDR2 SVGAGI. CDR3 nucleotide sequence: TGTGCCAGCAGGCCTACAGGGGGCGAGCGTGGCTACACCTTC. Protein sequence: CASRPTGGERGYTF.

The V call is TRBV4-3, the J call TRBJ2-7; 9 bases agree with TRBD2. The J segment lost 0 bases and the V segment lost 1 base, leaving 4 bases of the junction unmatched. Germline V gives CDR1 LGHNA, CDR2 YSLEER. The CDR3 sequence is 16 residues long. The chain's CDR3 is CASSQGASGASYEQYF. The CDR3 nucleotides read TGCGCCAGCAGCCAAGGGGCTAGCGGGGCCTCCTACGAGCAGTACTTC.

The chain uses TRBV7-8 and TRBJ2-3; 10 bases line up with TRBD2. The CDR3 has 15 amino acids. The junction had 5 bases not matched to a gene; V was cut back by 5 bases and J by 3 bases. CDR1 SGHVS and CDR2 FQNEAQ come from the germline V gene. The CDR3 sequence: CASSGPGLATDTQYF. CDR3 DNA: TGTGCCAGCAGCGGTCCGGGACTAGCGACAGATACGCAGTATTTT.

The CDR3 here is CAWSAGQSYEQYF. In DNA form, the CDR3 reads TGTGCCTGGAGCGCGGGACAGAGCTACGAGCAGTACTTC. The chain has TRBV30 and TRBJ2-7, with a weak D call TRBD1 (7 bases). The CDR3 totals 13 residues. Trimming shortened V by 3 bases and J by 3 bases, and 12 bases separated the two germline ends. Germline V gene sequence: CDR1 GTSNPN, CDR2 SVGIG (reference sequence).

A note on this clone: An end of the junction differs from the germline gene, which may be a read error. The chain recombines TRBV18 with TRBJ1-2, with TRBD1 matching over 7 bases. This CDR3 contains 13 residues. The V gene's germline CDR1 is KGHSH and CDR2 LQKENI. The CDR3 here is CASSAPTGKGYTF. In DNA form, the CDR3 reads TGTGCCAGCTCAGCACCGACAGGGAAGGGCTACACCTTC.

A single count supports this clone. This chain's CDR3 is CASSSSTRGYTF. CDR3 bases: TGTGCCAGCAGTTCCTCCACGAGGGGCTACACCTTC. The chain couples TRBV28 to TRBJ1-2; D unresolved. The CDR3 is 12 residues long. Germline CDR1 is MDHEN and CDR2 is SYDVKM. Trimming removed 4 bases at V and 8 bases at J, with 11 bases between.

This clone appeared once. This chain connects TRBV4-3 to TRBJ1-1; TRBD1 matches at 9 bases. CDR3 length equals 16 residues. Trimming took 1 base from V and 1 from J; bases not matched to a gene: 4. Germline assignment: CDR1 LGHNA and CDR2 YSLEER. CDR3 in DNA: TGCGCCAGCAGCCAAGGGGACAGGGTCCCGAACACTGAAGCTTTCTTT. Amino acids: CASSQGDRVPNTEAFF.

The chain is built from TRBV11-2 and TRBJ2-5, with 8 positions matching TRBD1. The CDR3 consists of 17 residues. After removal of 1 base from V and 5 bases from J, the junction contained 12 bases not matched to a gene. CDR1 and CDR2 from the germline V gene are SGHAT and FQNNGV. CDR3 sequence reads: CASSLGGTGVPRETQYF. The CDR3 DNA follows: TGTGCCAGCAGCTTAGGAGGGACAGGAGTGCCCCGGGAGACCCAGTACTTC.

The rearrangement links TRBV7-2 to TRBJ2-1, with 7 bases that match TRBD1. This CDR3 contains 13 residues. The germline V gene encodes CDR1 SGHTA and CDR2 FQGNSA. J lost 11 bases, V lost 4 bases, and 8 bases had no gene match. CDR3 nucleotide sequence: TGTGCCAGCAGCTCCCGGGACAGAATTAAGCAGTTCTTC. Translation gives CASSSRDRIKQFF.

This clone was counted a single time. CDR3 nucleotides: TGTGCCAGCAGCTCCCAGATGAACACTGAAGCTTTCTTT. Amino acids: CASSSQMNTEAFF. The chain links TRBV5-4 to TRBJ1-1, with D uncertain. The CDR3 totals 13 residues. Germline CDR1 is SGHNT and CDR2 is YYREEE (reference sequence). Trimming cost V 3 bases and J 0 bases, with 6 bases left between them. Drawing the rest from reference TRBV5-4 and TRBJ1-1, the complete variable domain is ETGVTQSPTHLIKTRGQQVTLRCSSQSGHNTVSWYQQALGQGPQFIFQYYREEENGRGNFPPRFSGLQFPNYSSELNVNALELDDSALYLCASSSQMNTEAFFGQGTRLTVV.

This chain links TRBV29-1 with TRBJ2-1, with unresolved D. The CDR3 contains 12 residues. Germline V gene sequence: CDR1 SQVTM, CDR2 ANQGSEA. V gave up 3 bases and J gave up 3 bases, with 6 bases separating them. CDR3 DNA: TGCAGCGTTGAGATAGGCTACAATGAGCAGTTCTTC. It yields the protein CSVEIGYNEQFF.

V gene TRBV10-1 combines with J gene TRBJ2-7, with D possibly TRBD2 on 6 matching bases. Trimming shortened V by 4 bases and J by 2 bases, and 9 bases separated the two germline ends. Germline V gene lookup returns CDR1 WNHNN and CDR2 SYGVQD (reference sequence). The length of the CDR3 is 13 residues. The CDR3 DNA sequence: TGCGCCAGCAGTGCGGGGGAACCCTACGAGCAGTACTTC. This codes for CASSAGEPYEQYF.